The clone carrying this T cell receptor beta chain showed up just once. The sample is drawn from a study of blood T cell repertoires in COVID-19. Across the whole study: COVID-19 samples collected from the United States, Italy and Spain covered acute and convalescent phases.

Clones were sequenced by immunoSEQ multiplex PCR, and TCRdb holds only the in-frame ones, with some missing. The table records fewer than 350,000 clones, roughly 88% of them present only once. Study members were between about 18 and 90 years old and lived in 24 US regions. Donors in Cohort 3 counted as recovered after two negative PCRs, clearance, or symptom resolution. V dropped 6 bases and J dropped 2; count of bases not matched to a gene: 6. Germline V gene data show CDR1 as MNHEY and CDR2 as SVGAGI. There are 14 residues in the CDR3. This rearrangement joins TRBV6-5 to TRBJ2-5; 7 positions agree with TRBD1. The clonotype originates from a woman younger than 45 who had recovered from COVID-19. Sequenced material: PBMCs or T cells enriched from blood (not recorded which). Here the CDR3 reads CASRPQGLQETQYF. The CDR3 DNA sequence: TGTGCCAGCAGACCACAGGGGTTACAAGAGACCCAGTACTTC.